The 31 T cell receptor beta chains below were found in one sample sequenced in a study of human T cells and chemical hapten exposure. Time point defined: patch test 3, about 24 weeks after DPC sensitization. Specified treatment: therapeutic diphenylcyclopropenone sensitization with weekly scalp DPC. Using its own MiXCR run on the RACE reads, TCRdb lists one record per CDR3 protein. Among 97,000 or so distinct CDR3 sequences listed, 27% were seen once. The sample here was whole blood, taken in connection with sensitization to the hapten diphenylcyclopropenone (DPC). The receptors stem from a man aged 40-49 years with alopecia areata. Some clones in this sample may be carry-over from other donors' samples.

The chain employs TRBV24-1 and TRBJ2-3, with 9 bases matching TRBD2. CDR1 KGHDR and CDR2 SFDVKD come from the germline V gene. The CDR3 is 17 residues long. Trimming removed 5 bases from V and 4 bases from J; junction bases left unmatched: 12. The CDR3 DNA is TGTGCCACCAGTGTTCCTCGTAGCGGGAGCCGGGCAGATACGCAGTATTTT. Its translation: CATSVPRSGSRADTQYF.

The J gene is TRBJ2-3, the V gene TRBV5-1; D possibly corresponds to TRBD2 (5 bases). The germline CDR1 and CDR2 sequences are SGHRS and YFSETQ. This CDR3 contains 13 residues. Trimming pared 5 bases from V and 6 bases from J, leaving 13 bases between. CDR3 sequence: CASSSLAADTQYF. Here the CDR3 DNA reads TGCGCCAGCAGTTCCCTAGCAGCCGATACGCAGTATTTT.

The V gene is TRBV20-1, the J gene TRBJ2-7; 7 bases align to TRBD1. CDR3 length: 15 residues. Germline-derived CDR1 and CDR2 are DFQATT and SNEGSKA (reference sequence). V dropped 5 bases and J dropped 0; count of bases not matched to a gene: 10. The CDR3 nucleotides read TGCAGTGCTGCGGCCGGGACAGTTTACTCCTACGAGCAGTACTTC. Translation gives CSAAAGTVYSYEQYF.

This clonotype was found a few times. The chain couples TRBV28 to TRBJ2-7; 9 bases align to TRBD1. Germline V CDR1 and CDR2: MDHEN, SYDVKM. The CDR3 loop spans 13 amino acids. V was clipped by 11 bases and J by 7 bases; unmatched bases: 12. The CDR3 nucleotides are TGTGCCGGAACCGGGACAGGGAAATGTGAGCAGTACTTC. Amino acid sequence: CAGTGTGKCEQYF.

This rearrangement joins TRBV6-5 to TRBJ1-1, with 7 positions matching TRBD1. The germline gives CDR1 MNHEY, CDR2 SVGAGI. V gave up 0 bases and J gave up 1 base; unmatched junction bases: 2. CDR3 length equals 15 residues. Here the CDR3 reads CASSYSKGANTEAFF. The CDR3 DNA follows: TGTGCCAGCAGTTACTCGAAGGGGGCGAACACTGAAGCTTTCTTT.

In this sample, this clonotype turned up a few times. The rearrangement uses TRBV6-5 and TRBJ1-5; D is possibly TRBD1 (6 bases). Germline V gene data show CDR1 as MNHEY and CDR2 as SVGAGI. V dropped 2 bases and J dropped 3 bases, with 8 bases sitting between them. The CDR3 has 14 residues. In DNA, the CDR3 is TGTGCCAGCAGTTACGGACAGAACAATCAGCCCCAGCATTTT. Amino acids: CASSYGQNNQPQHF.

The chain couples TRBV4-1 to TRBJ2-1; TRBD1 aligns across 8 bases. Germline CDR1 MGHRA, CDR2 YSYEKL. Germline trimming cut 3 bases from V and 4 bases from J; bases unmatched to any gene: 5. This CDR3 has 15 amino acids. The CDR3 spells CASSHGGQGYNEQFF. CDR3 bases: TGCGCCAGCAGCCATGGAGGACAGGGTTACAATGAGCAGTTCTTC.

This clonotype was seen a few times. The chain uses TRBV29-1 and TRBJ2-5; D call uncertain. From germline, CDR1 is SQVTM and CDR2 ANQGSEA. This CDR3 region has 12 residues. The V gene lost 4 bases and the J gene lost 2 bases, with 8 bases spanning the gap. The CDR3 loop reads CSVVQVQETQYF. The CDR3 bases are TGCAGCGTTGTCCAGGTACAAGAGACCCAGTACTTC.

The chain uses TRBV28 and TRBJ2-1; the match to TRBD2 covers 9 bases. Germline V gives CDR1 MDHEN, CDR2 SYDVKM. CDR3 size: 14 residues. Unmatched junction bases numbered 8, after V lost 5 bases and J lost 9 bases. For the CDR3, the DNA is TGTGCCAGCAGTCGAGCGGGAGGAATCGGTGAGCAGTTCTTC. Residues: CASSRAGGIGEQFF.

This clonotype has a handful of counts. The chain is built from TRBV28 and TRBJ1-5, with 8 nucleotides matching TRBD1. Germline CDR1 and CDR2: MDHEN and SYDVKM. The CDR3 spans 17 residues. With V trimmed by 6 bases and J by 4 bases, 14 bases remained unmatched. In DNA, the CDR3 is TGTGCCAGCAGATTAACCAGTGGACAGGGAGGGAATCAGCCCCAGCATTTT. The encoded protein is CASRLTSGQGGNQPQHF.

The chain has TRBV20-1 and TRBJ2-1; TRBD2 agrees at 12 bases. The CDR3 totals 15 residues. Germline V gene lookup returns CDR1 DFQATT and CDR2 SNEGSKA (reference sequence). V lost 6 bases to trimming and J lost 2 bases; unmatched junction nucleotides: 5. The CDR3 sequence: CSAVASGRAYNEQFF. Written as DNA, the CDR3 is TGCAGTGCCGTCGCTAGCGGGAGGGCCTACAATGAGCAGTTCTTC.

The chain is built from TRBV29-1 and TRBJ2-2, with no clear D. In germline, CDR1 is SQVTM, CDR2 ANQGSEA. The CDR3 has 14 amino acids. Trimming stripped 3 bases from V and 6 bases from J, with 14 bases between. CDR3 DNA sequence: TGCAGCGTTGAGTTGGCAGTGAATCCCGGGGAGCTGTTTTTT. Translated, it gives CSVELAVNPGELFF.

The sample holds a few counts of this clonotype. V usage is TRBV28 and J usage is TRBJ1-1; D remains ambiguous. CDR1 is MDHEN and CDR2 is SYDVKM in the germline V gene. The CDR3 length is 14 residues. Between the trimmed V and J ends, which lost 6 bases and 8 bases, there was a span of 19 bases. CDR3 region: CASRGILSLGEAFF. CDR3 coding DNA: TGTGCCAGCAGGGGGATTCTATCGTTAGGAGAAGCTTTCTTT.

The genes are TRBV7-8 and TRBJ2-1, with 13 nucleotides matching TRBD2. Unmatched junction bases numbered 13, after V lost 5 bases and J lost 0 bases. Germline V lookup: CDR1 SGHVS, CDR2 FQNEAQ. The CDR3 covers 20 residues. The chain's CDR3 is CASSKGRWTSGGSSYNEQFF. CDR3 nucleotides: TGTGCCAGCAGCAAAGGACGGTGGACTAGCGGGGGCAGCTCCTACAATGAGCAGTTCTTC.

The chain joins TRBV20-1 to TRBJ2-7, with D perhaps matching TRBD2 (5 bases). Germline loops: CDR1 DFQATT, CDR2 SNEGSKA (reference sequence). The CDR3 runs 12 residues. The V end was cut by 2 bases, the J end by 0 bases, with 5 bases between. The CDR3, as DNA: TGCAGTGCTAGACGGGACTCCTACGAGCAGTACTTC. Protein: CSARRDSYEQYF.

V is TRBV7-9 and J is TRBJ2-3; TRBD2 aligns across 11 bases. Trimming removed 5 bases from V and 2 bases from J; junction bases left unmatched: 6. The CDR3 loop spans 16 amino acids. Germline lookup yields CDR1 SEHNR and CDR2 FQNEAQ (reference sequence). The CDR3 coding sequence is TGTGCCAGCAGCCTATGGACTAGCGGGTACACAGATACGCAGTATTTT. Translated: CASSLWTSGYTDTQYF. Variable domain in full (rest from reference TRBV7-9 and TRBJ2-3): DTGVSQNPRHKITKRGQNVTFRCDPISEHNRLYWYRQTLGQGPEFLTYFQNEAQLEKSRLLSDRFSAERPKGSFSTLEIQRTEQGDSAMYLCASSLWTSGYTDTQYFGPGTRLTVL.

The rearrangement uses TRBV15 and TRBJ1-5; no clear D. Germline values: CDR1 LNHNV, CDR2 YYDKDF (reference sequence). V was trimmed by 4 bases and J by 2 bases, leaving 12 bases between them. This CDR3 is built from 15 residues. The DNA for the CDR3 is TGTGCCACCAGCATAGTTCAAGGGCGCAATCAGCCCCAGCATTTT. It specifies CATSIVQGRNQPQHF.

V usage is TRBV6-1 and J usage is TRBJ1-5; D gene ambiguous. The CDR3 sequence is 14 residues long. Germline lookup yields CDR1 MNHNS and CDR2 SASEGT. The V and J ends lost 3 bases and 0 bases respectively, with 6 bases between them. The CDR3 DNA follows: TGTGCCAGCAGTGAGGGGTATAGCAATCAGCCCCAGCATTTT. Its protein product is CASSEGYSNQPQHF.

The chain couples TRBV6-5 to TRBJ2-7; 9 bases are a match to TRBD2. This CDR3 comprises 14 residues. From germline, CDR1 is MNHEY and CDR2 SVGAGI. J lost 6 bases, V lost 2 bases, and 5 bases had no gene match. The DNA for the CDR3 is TGTGCCAGCAGTTACCTAGCGGGGACGGGCGAGCAGTACTTC. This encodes CASSYLAGTGEQYF.

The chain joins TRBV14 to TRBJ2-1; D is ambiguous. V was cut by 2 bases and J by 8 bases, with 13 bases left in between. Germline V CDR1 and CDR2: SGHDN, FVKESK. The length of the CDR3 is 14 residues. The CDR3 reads CASSQPGIAYEQFF. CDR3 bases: TGTGCCAGCAGCCAACCGGGTATAGCCTATGAGCAGTTCTTC.

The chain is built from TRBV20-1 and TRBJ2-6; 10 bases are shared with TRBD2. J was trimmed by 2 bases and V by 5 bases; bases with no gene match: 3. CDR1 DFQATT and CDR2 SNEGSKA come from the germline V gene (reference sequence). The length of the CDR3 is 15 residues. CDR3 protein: CSAPSGRAGANVLTF. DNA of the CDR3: TGCAGTGCTCCTAGCGGGAGAGCTGGGGCCAACGTCCTGACTTTC.

The CDR3 DNA sequence: TGTGCCAGCAGTCGAGAACCCCCGGGACAGGGGGGCGGCACAGATACGCAGTATTTT. The encoded protein is CASSREPPGQGGGTDTQYF. V gene TRBV6-5 combines with J gene TRBJ2-3; 11 bases agree with TRBD1. The CDR3 covers 19 residues. Germline trimming cut 5 bases from V and 1 base from J; bases unmatched to any gene: 14. CDR1 and CDR2 from the germline V gene are MNHEY and SVGAGI.

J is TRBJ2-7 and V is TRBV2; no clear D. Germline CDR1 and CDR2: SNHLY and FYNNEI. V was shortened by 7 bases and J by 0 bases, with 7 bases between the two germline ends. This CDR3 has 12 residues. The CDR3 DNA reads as TGTGCCAGCAACGCGGACTCCTACGAGCAGTACTTC. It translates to CASNADSYEQYF.

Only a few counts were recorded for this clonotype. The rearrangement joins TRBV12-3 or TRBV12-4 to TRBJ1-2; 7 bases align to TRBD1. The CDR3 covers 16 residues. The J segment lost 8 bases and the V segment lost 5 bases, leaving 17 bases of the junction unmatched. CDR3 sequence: CASSANRGGVNAGYTF. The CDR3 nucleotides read TGTGCCAGCAGTGCAAACAGGGGAGGCGTCAATGCGGGCTACACCTTC.

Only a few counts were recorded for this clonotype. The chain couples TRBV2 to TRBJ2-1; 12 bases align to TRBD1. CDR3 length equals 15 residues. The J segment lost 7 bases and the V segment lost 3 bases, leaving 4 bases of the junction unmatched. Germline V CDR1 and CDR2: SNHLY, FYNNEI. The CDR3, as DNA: TGTGCCAGCAGTGACCAGGGACAGGGGGCGAATGAGCAGTTCTTC. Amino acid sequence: CASSDQGQGANEQFF.

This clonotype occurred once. CDR3 sequence reads: CASSPGWTNEKLFF. DNA of the CDR3: TGTGCCAGCAGCCCAGGATGGACTAATGAAAAACTGTTTTTT. This sequence joins TRBV11-2 and TRBJ1-4; D gene uncertain. The CDR3 sequence is 14 residues long. Germline V gene lookup returns CDR1 SGHAT and CDR2 FQNNGV. V gave up 5 bases and J gave up 2 bases, with 9 bases separating them.

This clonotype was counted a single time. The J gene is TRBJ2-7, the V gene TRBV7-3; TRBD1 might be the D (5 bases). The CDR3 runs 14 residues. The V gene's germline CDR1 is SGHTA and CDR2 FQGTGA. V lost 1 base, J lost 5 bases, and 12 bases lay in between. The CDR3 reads CASSLRPGRDEQYF. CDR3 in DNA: TGTGCCAGCAGCTTAAGGCCAGGGCGAGACGAGCAGTACTTC.

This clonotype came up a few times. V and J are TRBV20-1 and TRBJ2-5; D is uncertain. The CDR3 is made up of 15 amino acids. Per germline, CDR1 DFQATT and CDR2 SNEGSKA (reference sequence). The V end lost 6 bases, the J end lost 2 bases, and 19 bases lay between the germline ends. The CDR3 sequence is CSASIDNYSQETQYF. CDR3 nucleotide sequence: TGCAGTGCCTCCATCGACAACTATTCTCAAGAGACCCAGTACTTC.

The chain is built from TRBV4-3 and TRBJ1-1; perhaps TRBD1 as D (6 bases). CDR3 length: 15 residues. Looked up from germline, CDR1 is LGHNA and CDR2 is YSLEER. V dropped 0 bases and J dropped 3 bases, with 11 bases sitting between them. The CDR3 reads CASSQDTQGYTEAFF. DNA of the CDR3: TGCGCCAGCAGCCAAGATACGCAGGGGTACACTGAAGCTTTCTTT.

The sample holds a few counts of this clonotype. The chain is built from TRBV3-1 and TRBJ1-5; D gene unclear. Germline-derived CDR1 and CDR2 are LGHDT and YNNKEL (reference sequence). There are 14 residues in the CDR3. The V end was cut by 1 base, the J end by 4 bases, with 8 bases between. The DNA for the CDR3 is TGTGCCAGCAGCCAAGGAAGAGGAAATCAGCCCCAGCATTTT. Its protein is CASSQGRGNQPQHF.

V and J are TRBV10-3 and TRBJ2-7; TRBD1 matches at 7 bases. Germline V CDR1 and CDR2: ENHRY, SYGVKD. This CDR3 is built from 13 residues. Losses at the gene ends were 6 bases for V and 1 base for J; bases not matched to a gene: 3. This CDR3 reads CAIRGDSSYEQYF. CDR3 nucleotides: TGTGCCATCAGGGGGGACAGTTCCTACGAGCAGTACTTC.